This T cell receptor (beta chain) was sequenced for a study of CD8 T cells in Susac syndrome (dated by TCRdb to about 2019). Study-level background: The study used repertoire sequencing to test whether antigen drove CD8+ T cell activation and differentiation in Susac syndrome.

In the germline V gene, CDR1 corresponds to SGHVS and CDR2 to FNYEAQ. V sheds 8 bases and J sheds 4 bases, leaving 18 bases between their ends. The CDR3 runs 15 residues from the cysteine to the phenylalanine. Of all the DNA, just the CDR3 is kept, 45 bases in frame from base 1. High-throughput TCR beta sequencing profiled peripheral blood CD8+ and CD4+ T cells from healthy donors, Susac syndrome patients and multiple sclerosis patients. The healthy donors served as controls matched for age and sex. Bulk CD8+ and CD4+ T cells were purified magnetically by negative isolation, whereas CD8+ TEMRA cells were enriched by FACS. Blood was drawn into EDTA tubes, processed within 24 hours, and PBMCs were isolated by density gradient centrifugation. PBMCs intended for TCR sequencing were frozen in liquid nitrogen and were later thawed in a 37 degrees C water bath. A purity of at least 90% was achieved for sorted or isolated CD4+, CD8+ and CD8+ TEMRA cells.

General findings and caveats noted by the study authors: The number of individuals in the TCR sequencing and HLA analysis was recognized as being relatively small.

RNA was extracted using the RNeasy kit, and roughly 0.45 to 1 microgram was reverse transcribed with random hexamers. The immunoSEQ multiplex PCR assay, which covers 54 Vbeta and 13 Jbeta segments, was used to amplify TCR beta CDR3 regions. Bias from PCR amplification was corrected by using a synthetic template baseline for primer optimization and for computational correction. Concerning the study's data processing: Only productive sequences were kept, with reads annotated to V, D and J genes according to IMGT and analyzed in immunoSEQ Analyzer. To calculate clonality, Shannon entropy was normalized by log2 of the number of productive unique sequences and then subtracted from one. Public and private clones were assessed among the 100 most prevalent clones of each patient and control. A clone was defined as Susac-specific if it was absent from the healthy and MS cohorts, from more than 850 published viral clones and from other ImmuneACCESS disease sequences. TCRdb reprocessed the public reads (quality trimming at Q25 with fastp, clone calling with MiXCR) and kept in-frame beta chains. Entries that share a CDR3 protein sequence are merged under the most common genes and DNA. The V and J calls reflect TCRdb's pipeline rather than the authors' work. This sample lists 150,000 to 200,000 distinct CDR3 sequences; 90% to 95% were detected once. The ten largest clones add up to roughly 0.14% of the sample.

To note about this clonotype: It has no known antigen specificity. No base-level quality is on record; no much larger clone is a single base apart.

The clonotype was recovered from a human donor in good health. Input material: CD4+ T cells from PBMCs. The V and J genes are TRBV7-6 and TRBJ1-3; possibly the D gene is TRBD1, per 6 matching bases. The DNA is TGTGCCAGCGGAACCCCCGTAAGGGGGGGAAACACCATATATTTT. The translation is CASGTPVRGGNTIYF. The reference TRBV7-6 and TRBJ1-3 proteins fill in what lies around the CDR3, so the full variable domain reads GAGVSQSPRYKVTKRGQDVALRCDPISGHVSLYWYRQALGQGPEFLTYFNYEAQQDKSGLPNDRFSAERPEGSISTLTIQRTEQRDSAMYRCASGTPVRGGNTIYFGEGSWLTVV.